The 30 T cell receptor beta chains below all came from one sample that was sequenced in a study of blood T cell repertoires in COVID-19. The table came from immunoSEQ multiplex PCR; TCRdb's copy has only in-frame clones and leaves some out. The sample has approximately 200,000 clones; about 90% are singletons. The sequenced material came from peripheral blood. Every receptor here comes from a man in his forties with active or convalescent COVID-19.

This clone was picked up a small number of times. The rearrangement uses TRBV24-1 and TRBJ2-5, with 9 bases fitting TRBD1. V gave up 9 bases and J gave up 7 bases; unmatched junction bases: 8. CDR1 KGHDR and CDR2 SFDVKD come from the germline V gene. The CDR3 runs to 13 residues. CDR3 DNA: TGTGCCACCCGGGACAGGGCTTTAGGGACCCAGTACTTC. Protein: CATRDRALGTQYF.

This clone was seen a handful of times. The chain recombines TRBV10-1 with TRBJ1-2, with a possible D match to TRBD1 (5 bases). In germline, CDR1 is WNHNN, CDR2 SYGVQD (reference sequence). The CDR3 contains 13 residues. Trimming cost V 2 bases and J 7 bases, with 11 bases left between them. The CDR3 region is CASSEARGGGYTF. As DNA, the CDR3 is TGCGCCAGCAGTGAGGCAAGGGGAGGTGGCTACACCTTC.

This clone was picked up one time. V and J are TRBV19 and TRBJ2-1; 13 bases are shared with TRBD2. CDR3 size: 16 residues. CDR1 is LNHDA, CDR2 SQIVND, per germline (reference sequence). Germline trimming cut 5 bases from V and 10 bases from J; bases unmatched to any gene: 11. CDR3 bases: TGTGCCAGTAGTCTCTCCGGACTAGCGGGAGTCAAAGAGCAGTTCTTC. Its protein is CASSLSGLAGVKEQFF.

The chain carries TRBV6-6 and TRBJ1-2; 8 bases are shared with TRBD1. From germline, CDR1 is MNHNY and CDR2 SVGAGI (reference sequence). CDR3 length: 16 amino acids. The junction had 3 bases not matched to a gene; V was cut back by 0 bases and J by 0 bases. The CDR3 nucleotides read TGTGCCAGCAGTTACTCGACAGGGGTTACTAACTATGGCTACACCTTC. Its protein is CASSYSTGVTNYGYTF.

This chain links TRBV14 with TRBJ1-1; maybe TRBD1 (5 bases). Germline CDR1 reads SGHDN; CDR2 reads FVKESK. The germline V and J ends were trimmed by 6 bases and 1 base, with 15 bases remaining between them. CDR3 size: 15 residues. CDR3 in DNA: TGTGCCAGCAGATTAAGGGGTGGGCGGAACACTGAAGCTTTCTTT. Translated: CASRLRGGRNTEAFF.

Concerning this clone: One end of the junction does not line up with germline, which may come from a read error. The chain carries TRBV14 and TRBJ1-2, with D uncertain. The CDR3 extends over 15 amino acids. The germline V gene has CDR1 SGHDN and CDR2 FVKESK. CDR3: CASSQSRGFNYGYIF. The CDR3 nucleotides are TGTGCCAGCAGCCAGTCGAGAGGCTTTAACTATGGCTACATCTTC.

The chain has TRBV28 and TRBJ1-5, with TRBD1 matching over 11 bases. The ends lost 4 bases at V and 1 base at J; junction bases unmatched: 6. CDR1 is MDHEN and CDR2 is SYDVKM in the germline V gene. The CDR3 consists of 17 residues. The CDR3 DNA reads TGTGCCAGCAGTTCGCCATGGGACAGGGGGAGCAATCAGCCCCAGCATTTT. Amino acid sequence: CASSSPWDRGSNQPQHF.

This rearrangement joins TRBV30 to TRBJ1-2, with 7 bases fitting TRBD1. Germline CDR1 and CDR2: GTSNPN and SVGIG (reference sequence). The CDR3 loop spans 13 amino acids. The junction had 7 bases not matched to a gene; V was cut back by 2 bases and J by 7 bases. CDR3 in DNA: TGTGCCTGGAGTTTCACAGGGGCCTTTGGCTACACCTTC. Its protein is CAWSFTGAFGYTF.

The chain couples TRBV9 to TRBJ2-3; a possible D gene is TRBD2 (6 bases). Trimming shortened V by 0 bases and J by 6 bases, and 17 bases separated the two germline ends. CDR3 size: 16 residues. In germline, CDR1 is SGDLS, CDR2 YYNGEE. The CDR3 here is CASSVDGTPSRDTQYF. CDR3 coding DNA: TGTGCCAGCAGCGTAGATGGGACTCCGTCTCGTGATACGCAGTATTTT.

The gene calls are TRBV11-2 and TRBJ2-1; the D gene is possibly TRBD2 (6 bases). V dropped 0 bases and J dropped 4 bases, with 19 bases sitting between them. Germline CDR1 and CDR2: SGHAT and FQNNGV. This CDR3 is built from 18 residues. This chain's CDR3 is CASSLDWLTASEYNEQFF. DNA of the CDR3: TGTGCCAGCAGCTTAGATTGGTTAACGGCTAGCGAATACAATGAGCAGTTCTTC.

The chain uses TRBV21-1 and TRBJ1-5; TRBD1 reflects the table's D call only, with no check against the DNA. TRBV21-1 is described as a pseudogene. The CDR3 contains 17 residues. The CDR3 sequence is CASSKVGQMYSNQPQHF. CDR3 sequence (DNA): TGTGCCAGCAGCAAAGTGGGACAGATGTATAGCAATCAGCCCCAGCATTTT.

The V call is TRBV5-6, the J call TRBJ1-1; perhaps TRBD1 as D (6 bases). Germline values: CDR1 SGHDT, CDR2 YYEEEE. V lost 4 bases to trimming and J lost 3 bases, with 10 bases between them. The CDR3 covers 13 residues. CDR3 amino acids: CASSRQEDTEAFF. CDR3 in DNA: TGTGCCAGCAGCCGACAGGAGGACACTGAAGCTTTCTTT.

Only a few counts were recorded for this clone. The V and J genes are TRBV28 and TRBJ1-3; D remains ambiguous. This CDR3 comprises 12 residues. Trimming cost V 4 bases and J 7 bases, with 8 bases left between them. Germline V lookup: CDR1 MDHEN, CDR2 SYDVKM. CDR3 sequence: CASSSVVNTIYF. CDR3 coding DNA: TGTGCCAGCAGTTCGGTTGTCAACACCATATATTTT.

This chain connects TRBV7-3 to TRBJ2-2, with 7 nucleotides matching TRBD1. The CDR3 contains 16 residues. The germline V gene has CDR1 SGHTA and CDR2 FQGTGA. After removal of 6 bases from V and 2 bases from J, the junction contained 9 bases not matched to a gene. This chain's CDR3 is CASRSPRQGNTGELFF. The CDR3 nucleotides read TGTGCCAGCAGGTCACCGCGACAGGGAAACACCGGGGAGCTGTTTTTT.

This clone came up once. Other DNA sequences in the same sample also yield this CDR3. This chain joins TRBV5-1 and TRBJ2-7, with D possibly TRBD1 on 7 matching bases. The V end lost 2 bases, the J end lost 3 bases, and 12 bases lay between the germline ends. There are 14 residues in the CDR3. CDR1 and CDR2 from the germline V gene are SGHRS and YFSETQ. CDR3 in DNA: TGCGCCAGCAGCTTAGGGCAGGGGGGCTACGAGCAGTACTTC. It encodes CASSLGQGGYEQYF.

The chain uses TRBV9 and TRBJ1-1, with TRBD1 as a possible D gene (6 bases). The germline V gene has CDR1 SGDLS and CDR2 YYNGEE. The CDR3 spans 20 residues. The V and J ends lost 3 bases and 1 base respectively, with 28 bases between them. In DNA, the CDR3 is TGTGCCAGCAGCGCCATACGACCGACTAATTTACGGGACACGAACACTGAAGCTTTCTTT. It encodes CASSAIRPTNLRDTNTEAFF.

V gene TRBV21-1 combines with J gene TRBJ1-3; the D segment call TRBD1 is taken from the table without a DNA check. TRBV21-1 is deemed a pseudogene. The CDR3 contains 15 residues. The CDR3 reads CASSEGQGAGNTIYF. The CDR3 coding sequence is TGTGCCAGCAGCGAGGGACAGGGGGCTGGAAACACCATATATTTT.

The chain couples TRBV3-1 (or the pseudogene TRBV3-2) to TRBJ2-7, with TRBD1 matching over 9 bases. This CDR3 contains 14 residues. The germline CDR1 and CDR2 sequences are LGHDT and YNNKEL (reference sequence). V was pared by 3 bases and J by 6 bases, with 6 bases of the junction left unmatched. CDR3 region: CASSQVQGAREQYF. CDR3 nucleotides: TGTGCCAGCAGCCAGGTACAGGGGGCGCGCGAGCAGTACTTC.

The CDR3 DNA follows: TGTGCCAGCAGGCGGGACTTCATGAATGGCTACACCTTC. Protein: CASRRDFMNGYTF. This chain links TRBV2 with TRBJ1-2; tentatively, D is TRBD1 (5 bases). CDR3 length: 13 amino acids. V shed 6 bases and J shed 6 bases, with 14 bases lying between them. Germline V gene sequence: CDR1 SNHLY, CDR2 FYNNEI.

This clone has a single count. The CDR3 protein is CASSPGDEQYF. CDR3 sequence (DNA): TGTGCCAGCAGCCCGGGGGACGAGCAGTACTTC. The chain links TRBV5-4 to TRBJ2-7, with a tentative D call TRBD2 (6 bases). V dropped 4 bases and J dropped 5 bases, with 7 bases sitting between them. Germline V CDR1 and CDR2: SGHNT, YYREEE (reference sequence). The CDR3 runs to 11 residues.

The chain joins TRBV19 to TRBJ1-1, with 10 bases aligning to TRBD1. CDR1 LNHDA and CDR2 SQIVND come from the germline V gene (reference sequence). The V and J ends lost 0 bases and 2 bases, in that order; junction bases with no gene match: 6. The length of the CDR3 is 17 residues. The CDR3 reads CASSIDRDRGLNTEAFF. The DNA for the CDR3 is TGTGCCAGTAGTATAGATCGGGACAGGGGCCTAAACACTGAAGCTTTCTTT.

This clone was detected once. The chain recombines TRBV27 with TRBJ2-1; a weak D match, TRBD2 (6 bases). The CDR3 contains 15 residues. Germline CDR1 reads MNHEY; CDR2 reads SMNVEV (reference sequence). V lost 1 base, J lost 7 bases, and 14 bases lay in between. The CDR3 nucleotides read TGTGCCAGCAGTTTATTTCCGGGGACTTCGAATGAGCAGTTCTTC. Residues: CASSLFPGTSNEQFF.

The rearrangement joins TRBV7-9 to TRBJ1-4; TRBD1 is a possible D gene (5 bases). Between the trimmed V and J ends, which lost 1 base and 7 bases, there was a span of 7 bases. The V gene's germline CDR1 is SEHNR and CDR2 FQNEAQ (reference sequence). The CDR3 contains 13 residues. CDR3 amino acids: CASSLGTSEKLFF. The CDR3 nucleotides read TGTGCCAGCAGCTTAGGGACAAGTGAAAAACTGTTTTTT.

This clone occurred once. The CDR3 reads CAWDYSPSGYTF. CDR3 coding DNA: TGTGCCTGGGATTATTCTCCTTCGGGCTACACCTTC. The chain carries TRBV30 and TRBJ1-2; D remains unclear. Between the trimmed V and J ends, which lost 5 bases and 8 bases, there was a span of 15 bases. The CDR3 has 12 amino acids. In germline, CDR1 is GTSNPN, CDR2 SVGIG (reference sequence).

This sequence joins TRBV7-9 and TRBJ2-5; D is possibly TRBD1 (5 bases). CDR3 length: 13 residues. CDR1 and CDR2 (germline): SEHNR, FQNEAQ (reference sequence). The V end lost 2 bases, the J end lost 5 bases, and 9 bases lay between the germline ends. CDR3 loop: CASSLSQGETQYF. The CDR3, as DNA: TGTGCCAGCAGCTTATCGCAGGGTGAGACCCAGTACTTC.

The chain links TRBV3-1 (or the pseudogene TRBV3-2) to TRBJ1-3; D not certain. The CDR3 spans 16 residues. The V gene's germline CDR1 is LGHDT and CDR2 YNNKEL (reference sequence). V was shortened by 4 bases and J by 0 bases, with 13 bases between the two germline ends. CDR3 residues: CASSPLPGSSGNTIYF. CDR3 bases: TGTGCCAGCAGCCCCCTCCCTGGGAGCTCTGGAAACACCATATATTTT.

The chain carries TRBV5-4 and TRBJ1-2; 12 nucleotides line up with TRBD1. This CDR3 has 15 residues. Germline V lookup: CDR1 SGHNT, CDR2 YYREEE (reference sequence). After removal of 4 bases from V and 2 bases from J, the junction contained 3 bases not matched to a gene. This chain's CDR3 is CASSVGTGGNYGYTF. The CDR3 DNA is TGTGCCAGCAGCGTAGGGACAGGGGGCAACTATGGCTACACCTTC. The entire variable domain, with the rest obtained from reference TRBV5-4 and TRBJ1-2, is as follows: ETGVTQSPTHLIKTRGQQVTLRCSSQSGHNTVSWYQQALGQGPQFIFQYYREEENGRGNFPPRFSGLQFPNYSSELNVNALELDDSALYLCASSVGTGGNYGYTFGSGTRLTVV.

The chain combines TRBV7-9 with TRBJ1-6; D not resolved. V shed 5 bases and J shed 9 bases, with 17 bases lying between them. Germline V gene lookup returns CDR1 SEHNR and CDR2 FQNEAQ (reference sequence). This CDR3 region has 15 residues. DNA of the CDR3: TGTGCCAGCAGCCCGCTGGAGGCGGGCAGTTCACCCCTCCACTTT. This codes for CASSPLEAGSSPLHF.

The V call is TRBV19, the J call TRBJ2-1; D gene ambiguous. There are 14 residues in the CDR3. The germline V and J ends were trimmed by 4 bases and 8 bases, with 15 bases remaining between them. Germline CDR1 LNHDA, CDR2 SQIVND (reference sequence). CDR3 sequence (DNA): TGTGCCAGTAGTACCTCGGCTAGTAGTTATGAGCAGTTCTTC. This sequence encodes CASSTSASSYEQFF.

This clone was counted only a few times. This chain uses TRBV6-5 with TRBJ1-1; D gene unclear. Germline CDR1 and CDR2: MNHEY and SVGAGI. V dropped 0 bases and J dropped 4 bases, with 9 bases sitting between them. The CDR3 is 14 amino acids. CDR3 bases: TGTGCCAGCAGTTACTCGAGGAGGGCCACTGAAGCTTTCTTT. Its translation is CASSYSRRATEAFF.